This T cell receptor beta chain was identified in a study of shared clonotypes between healthy human individuals. Study-level information: Donors had three CD4 naive, three CD4 memory, two CD8 naive and one CD8 memory plate apiece.

Overall study results and limits: When compared with the clonotypes that were shared by all four sorted-subset donors, the non-shared clonotypes turned out to have lower generation probabilities.

This CDR3 region has 15 residues. The V gene lost 4 bases and the J gene lost 0 bases, with 11 bases spanning the gap. Germline assignment: CDR1 SGHTS and CDR2 YDEGEE. The study ran the assay at deep level. Each sorted subset replicate got 200 ng genomic DNA, tens of thousands of genomes. The protocol was immunoSEQ multiplex PCR, while the TCRdb copy is restricted to in-frame clones and leaves out a portion. The profile shows around 2,000,000 clones, about 95% of them singletons. Naive CD8 cells comprised CD45RO-negative, CCR7-positively selected cells, excluding terminally differentiated effector memory CD45RA+ cells. Concerning this clone: Its specificity is not known.

The sequence came from a man aged 18 to 30 in good health. The chain is built from TRBV5-8 and TRBJ2-1; no clear D gene. The sample consisted of naive CD8+ T cells sorted from blood. CDR3 loop: CASSPRPSSYNEQFF. In nucleotides, the CDR3 is TGTGCCAGCAGCCCTCGTCCCAGCTCCTACAATGAGCAGTTCTTC.